The T cell receptor (beta chain) under discussion was sequenced for a study of T cell responses to AZD1222 COVID-19 vaccine. Study findings and constraints: Along spike, vaccine-associated CD4 TCRs were found throughout, with dominance at 160-218 and 743-854. Females outnumbered males among donors, who were mostly white British; clonal diversity was possibly underestimated. Reportedly, close to half of spike-specific TCRs are directed against unmutated variant regions.

This CDR3 spans 17 amino acids. Per the germline V gene, CDR1 is MDHEN and CDR2 is SYDVKM. The V segment lost 3 bases and the J segment 2 bases; nucleotides outside the gene matches: 12. A note on this clone: The antigen is undetermined.

Using immunoSEQ multiplex PCR, the repertoire was profiled, and TCRdb retains in-frame clones only, with some absent. The table includes about 120,000 clones, about 92% detected once. The clonotype comes from an adult who received the AZD1222 COVID-19 vaccine. The chain is built from TRBV28 and TRBJ2-5; 7 nucleotides match TRBD1. The sample in question was peripheral blood, obtained 28 days after the second AZD1222 dose. CDR3 nucleotides: TGTGCCAGCAGTTTCATAAGGGCGCAGGGGGAGCAAGAGACCCAGTACTTC. Encoded protein: CASSFIRAQGEQETQYF.